The present entry profiles one TCR beta chain with its context. Its antigen is not identified. Regions amplified from RNA transcripts were the TCR beta CDR3 regions. RT-PCR in the first round (using the HTBI primer set) targeted the TCR CDR3. TCRdb recomputed calls from the multiplex PCR reads with MiXCR, one row per CDR3 protein. The table has 130,000 or so distinct CDR3 sequences, approximately 20% seen once. The data are from a study of T cells in Graves' hyperthyroidism and ophthalmopathy. Study-wide results and limits: Among clonotypes expanded in thyroid above 0.001, most were also found in blood.

The CDR3 has 15 residues. The germline V gene encodes CDR1 MDHEN and CDR2 SYDVKM. V trimming: 6 bases; J trimming: 6 bases; junction bases outside the gene matches: 14. The TCR comes from a woman aged 45-65 years with Graves' hyperthyroidism that later progressed to Graves' ophthalmopathy. Sample: blood. V and J are TRBV28 and TRBJ2-7; 7 bases map to TRBD1. The CDR3 here is CASSPDRASRAEQYF. DNA of the CDR3: TGTGCCAGCAGCCCCGACAGGGCCAGCCGAGCCGAGCAGTACTTC.